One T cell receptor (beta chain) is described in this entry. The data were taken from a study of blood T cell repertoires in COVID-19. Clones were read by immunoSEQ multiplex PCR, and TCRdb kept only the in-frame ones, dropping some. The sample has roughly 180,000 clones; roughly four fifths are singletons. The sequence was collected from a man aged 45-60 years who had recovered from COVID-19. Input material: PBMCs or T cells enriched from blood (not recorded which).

DNA for the CDR3: TGTGCCAGCAGGAGAGACATGAACTACGAGCAGTACTTC. Protein product: CASRRDMNYEQYF. V and J are TRBV5-5 and TRBJ2-7; D is unresolved. The V gene lost 5 bases and the J gene lost 3 bases, with 12 bases spanning the gap. The CDR3 length is 13 residues. Germline V gene sequence: CDR1 SGHKS, CDR2 YYEKEE (reference sequence).